This T cell receptor (beta chain) was captured by sequencing in a study of tumor-infiltrating lymphocytes in localized non-small cell lung cancer. The wider study: From each patient, both tumor and uninvolved lung, non-adjacent to tumor, were sampled.

Study-wide points: Tumors had more T cell infiltration than uninvolved lung, per TCRbeta sequencing and CD3 counts.

On this clone: Its antigen remains unknown.

The CDR3 has 15 amino acids. The V and J ends lost 1 base and 7 bases respectively, with 16 bases between them. CDR1 and CDR2 (germline): LGHNA, YSLEER. Assay: immunoSEQ multiplex PCR; the TCRdb copy retains only in-frame clones and omits some. This table holds some 14,000 clones, approximately 68% found once. The source material was lung tumor tissue. The TCR originated in a human donor with non-small cell lung cancer. The rearrangement joins TRBV4-3 to TRBJ1-2, with a tentative D call TRBD1 (5 bases). CDR3 in DNA: TGCGCCAGCAGCCAAGCAATCAGGGATTTATTTGGCTACACCTTC. Residues: CASSQAIRDLFGYTF.